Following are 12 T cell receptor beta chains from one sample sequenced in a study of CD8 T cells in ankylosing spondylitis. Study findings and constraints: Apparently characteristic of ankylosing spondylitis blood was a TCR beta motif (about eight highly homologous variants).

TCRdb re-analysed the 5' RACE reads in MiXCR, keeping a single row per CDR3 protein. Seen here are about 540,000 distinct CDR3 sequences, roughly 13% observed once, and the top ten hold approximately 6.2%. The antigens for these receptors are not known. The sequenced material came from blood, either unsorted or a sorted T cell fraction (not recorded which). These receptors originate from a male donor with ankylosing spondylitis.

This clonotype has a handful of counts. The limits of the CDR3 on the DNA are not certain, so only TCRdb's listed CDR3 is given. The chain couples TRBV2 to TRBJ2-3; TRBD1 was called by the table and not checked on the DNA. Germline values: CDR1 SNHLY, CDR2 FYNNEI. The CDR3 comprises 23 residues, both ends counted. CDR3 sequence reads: CASSEALGGAQIRSIFVGNTQYF.

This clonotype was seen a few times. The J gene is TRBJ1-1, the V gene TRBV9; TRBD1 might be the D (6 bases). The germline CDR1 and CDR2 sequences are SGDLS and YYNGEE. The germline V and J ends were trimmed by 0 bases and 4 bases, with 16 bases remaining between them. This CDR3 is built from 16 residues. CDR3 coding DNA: TGTGCCAGCAGCGTAGATGTGGGGGGAGGGGGCACTGAAGCTTTCTTT. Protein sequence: CASSVDVGGGGTEAFF.

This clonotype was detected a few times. The CDR3 DNA sequence: TGTGCCATCAGGGACAGGGAATCAGATACGCAGTATTTT. Amino acid sequence: CAIRDRESDTQYF. This sequence joins TRBV10-3 and TRBJ2-3; 8 bases fit TRBD1. CDR1 ENHRY and CDR2 SYGVKD come from the germline V gene. The CDR3 is 13 residues long. The V gene end was trimmed by 6 bases and the J gene end by 4 bases; junction bases not matched to a gene: 3.

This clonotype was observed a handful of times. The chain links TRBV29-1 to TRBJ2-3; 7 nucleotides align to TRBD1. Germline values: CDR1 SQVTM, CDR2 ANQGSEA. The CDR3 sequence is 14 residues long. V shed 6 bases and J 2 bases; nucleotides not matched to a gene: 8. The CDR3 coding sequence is TGCAGCGTCATAAGAGACAGGGACACAGATACGCAGTATTTT. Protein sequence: CSVIRDRDTDTQYF.

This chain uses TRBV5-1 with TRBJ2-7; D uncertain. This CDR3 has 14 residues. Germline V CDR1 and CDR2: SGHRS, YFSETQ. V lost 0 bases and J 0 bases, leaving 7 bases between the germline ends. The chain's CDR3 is CASSLEVSSYEQYV. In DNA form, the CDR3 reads TGCGCCAGCAGCTTGGAGGTCAGCTCCTACGAGCAGTACGTC.

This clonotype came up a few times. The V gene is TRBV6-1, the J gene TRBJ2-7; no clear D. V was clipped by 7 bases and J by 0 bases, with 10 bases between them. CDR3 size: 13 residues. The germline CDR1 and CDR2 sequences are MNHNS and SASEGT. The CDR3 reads CASNTGSSYEQYV. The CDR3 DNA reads TGTGCCAGCAACACGGGTAGCTCCTACGAGCAGTACGTC.

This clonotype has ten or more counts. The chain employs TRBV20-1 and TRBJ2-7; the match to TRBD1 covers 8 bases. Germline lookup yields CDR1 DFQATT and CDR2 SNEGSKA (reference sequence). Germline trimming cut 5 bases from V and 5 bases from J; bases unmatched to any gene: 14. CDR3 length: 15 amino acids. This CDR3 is CSAPGRGQGADEQYF. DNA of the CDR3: TGCAGTGCTCCGGGCCGAGGACAGGGCGCCGACGAGCAGTACTTC.

DNA for the CDR3: TGCAGTGCTATAAAGGCCAGGATCACCGGGGAGCTGTTTTTT. Amino acid sequence: CSAIKARITGELFF. This chain joins TRBV20-1 and TRBJ2-2; D remains ambiguous. The CDR3 totals 14 residues. The V gene lost 4 bases and the J gene lost 4 bases, with 13 bases spanning the gap. Looked up from germline, CDR1 is DFQATT and CDR2 is SNEGSKA (reference sequence).

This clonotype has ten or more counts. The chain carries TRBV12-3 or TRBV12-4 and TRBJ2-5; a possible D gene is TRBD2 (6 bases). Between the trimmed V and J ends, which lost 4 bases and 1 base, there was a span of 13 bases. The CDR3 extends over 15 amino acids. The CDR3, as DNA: TGTGCCAGCAGTTCTAACCGGGACTTCCAAGAGACCCAGTACTTC. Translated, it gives CASSSNRDFQETQYF.

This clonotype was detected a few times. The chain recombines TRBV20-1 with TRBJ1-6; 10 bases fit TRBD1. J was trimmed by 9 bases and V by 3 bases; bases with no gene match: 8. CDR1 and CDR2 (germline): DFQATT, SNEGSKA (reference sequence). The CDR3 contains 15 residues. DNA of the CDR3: TGCAGTGCTAGGGGACAGGGGCGATTGGGTTCACCCCTCCACTTT. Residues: CSARGQGRLGSPLHF.

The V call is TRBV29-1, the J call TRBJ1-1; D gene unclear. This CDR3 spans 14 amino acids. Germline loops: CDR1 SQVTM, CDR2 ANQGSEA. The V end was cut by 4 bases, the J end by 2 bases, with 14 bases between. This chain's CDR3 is CSVADEPTNTEAFF. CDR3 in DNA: TGCAGCGTTGCCGACGAGCCTACAAACACTGAAGCTTTCTTT.

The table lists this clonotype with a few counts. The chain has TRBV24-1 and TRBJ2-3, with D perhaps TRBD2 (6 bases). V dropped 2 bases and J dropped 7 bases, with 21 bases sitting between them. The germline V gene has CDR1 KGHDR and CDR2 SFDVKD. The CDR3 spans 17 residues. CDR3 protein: CATSDSGTSRGSYTQYF. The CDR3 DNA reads TGTGCCACCAGTGATTCCGGGACTTCCCGAGGATCATATACGCAGTATTTT.